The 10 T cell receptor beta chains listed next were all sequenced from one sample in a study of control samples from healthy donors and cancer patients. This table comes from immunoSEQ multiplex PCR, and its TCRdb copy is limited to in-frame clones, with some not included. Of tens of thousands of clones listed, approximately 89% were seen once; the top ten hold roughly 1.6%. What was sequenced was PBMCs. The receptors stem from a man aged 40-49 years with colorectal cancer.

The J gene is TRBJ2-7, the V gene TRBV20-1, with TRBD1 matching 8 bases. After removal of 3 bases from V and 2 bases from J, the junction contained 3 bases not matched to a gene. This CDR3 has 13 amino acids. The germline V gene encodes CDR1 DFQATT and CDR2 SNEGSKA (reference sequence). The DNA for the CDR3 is TGCAGTGCTAGTGGACAGGGTCCCTACGAGCAGTACTTC. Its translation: CSASGQGPYEQYF.

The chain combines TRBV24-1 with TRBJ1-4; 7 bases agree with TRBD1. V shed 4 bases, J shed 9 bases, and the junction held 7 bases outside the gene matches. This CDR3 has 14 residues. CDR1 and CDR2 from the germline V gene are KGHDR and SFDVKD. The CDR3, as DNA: TGTGCCACCAGTGACCTCTCGACAGGGAAAAAACTGTTTTTT. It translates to CATSDLSTGKKLFF.

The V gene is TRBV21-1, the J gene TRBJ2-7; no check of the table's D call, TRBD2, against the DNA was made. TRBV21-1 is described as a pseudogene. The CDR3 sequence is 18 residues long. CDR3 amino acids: CASSKGTTSGRYPYEQYF. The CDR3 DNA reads TGTGCCAGCAGCAAAGGTACTACTAGCGGGAGGTATCCCTACGAGCAGTACTTC.

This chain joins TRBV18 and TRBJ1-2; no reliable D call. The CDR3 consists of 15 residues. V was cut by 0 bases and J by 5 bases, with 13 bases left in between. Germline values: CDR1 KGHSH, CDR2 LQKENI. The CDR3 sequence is CASSPPGTVLYGYTF. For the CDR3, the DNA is TGTGCCAGCTCACCACCTGGTACAGTCCTATATGGCTACACCTTC.

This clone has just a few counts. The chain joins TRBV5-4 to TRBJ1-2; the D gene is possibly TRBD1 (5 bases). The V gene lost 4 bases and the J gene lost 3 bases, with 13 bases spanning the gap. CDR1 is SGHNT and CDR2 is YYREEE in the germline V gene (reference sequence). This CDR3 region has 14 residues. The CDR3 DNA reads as TGTGCCAGCAGCGCTGACCAGGGTTACTATGGCTACACCTTC. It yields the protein CASSADQGYYGYTF.

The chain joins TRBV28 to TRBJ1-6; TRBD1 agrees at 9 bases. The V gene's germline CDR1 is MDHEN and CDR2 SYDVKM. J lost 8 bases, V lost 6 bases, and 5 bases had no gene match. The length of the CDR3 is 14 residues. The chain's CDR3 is CASSLDRGYSPLHF. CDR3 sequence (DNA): TGTGCCAGCAGCCTGGACAGGGGTTATTCACCCCTCCACTTT.

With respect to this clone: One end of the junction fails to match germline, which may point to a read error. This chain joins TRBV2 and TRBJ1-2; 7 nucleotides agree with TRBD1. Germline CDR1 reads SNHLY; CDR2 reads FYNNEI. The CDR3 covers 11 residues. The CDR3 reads CATPRDSGLAF. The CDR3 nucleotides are TGTGCCACCCCCCGGGACAGTGGGCTAGCCTTC.

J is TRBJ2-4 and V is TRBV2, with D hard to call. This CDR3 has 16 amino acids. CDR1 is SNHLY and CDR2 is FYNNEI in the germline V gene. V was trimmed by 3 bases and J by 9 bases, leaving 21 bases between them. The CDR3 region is CASSEASPPESCIQYF. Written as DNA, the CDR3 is TGTGCCAGCAGTGAGGCGTCCCCCCCCGAGAGTTGCATTCAGTACTTC. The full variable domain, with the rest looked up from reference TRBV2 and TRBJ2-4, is EPEVTQTPSHQVTQMGQEVILRCVPISNHLYFYWYRQILGQKVEFLVSFYNNEISEKSEIFDDQFSVERPDGSNFTLKIRSTKLEDSAMYFCASSEASPPESCIQYFGAGTRLSVL.

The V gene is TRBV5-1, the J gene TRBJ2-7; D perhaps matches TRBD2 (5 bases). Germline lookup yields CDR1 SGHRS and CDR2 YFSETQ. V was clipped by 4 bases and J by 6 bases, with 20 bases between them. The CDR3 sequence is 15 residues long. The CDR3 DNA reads TGCGCCAGCAGCCTCGGGGAAGCCAGCGGACTCGAGCAGTACTTC. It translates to CASSLGEASGLEQYF.

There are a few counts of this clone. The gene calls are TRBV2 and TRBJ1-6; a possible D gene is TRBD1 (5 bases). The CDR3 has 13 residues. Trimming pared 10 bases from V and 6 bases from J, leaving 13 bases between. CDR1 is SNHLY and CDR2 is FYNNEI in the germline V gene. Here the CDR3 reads CAIRDVANSPLHF. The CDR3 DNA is TGTGCCATCCGGGACGTCGCTAATTCACCCCTCCACTTT.